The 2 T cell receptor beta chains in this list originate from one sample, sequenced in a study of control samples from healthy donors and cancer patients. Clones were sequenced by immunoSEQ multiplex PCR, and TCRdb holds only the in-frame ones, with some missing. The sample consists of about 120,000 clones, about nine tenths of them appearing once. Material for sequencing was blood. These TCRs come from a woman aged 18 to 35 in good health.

CDR3 region: CASSLGQNTGELFF. DNA of the CDR3: TGCGCCAGCAGCTTAGGTCAGAACACCGGGGAGCTGTTTTTT. This chain links TRBV5-1 with TRBJ2-2; no definite D call. CDR1 and CDR2 from the germline V gene are SGHRS and YFSETQ. The CDR3 consists of 14 residues. Trimming took 2 bases from V and 1 from J, leaving 6 bases between them.

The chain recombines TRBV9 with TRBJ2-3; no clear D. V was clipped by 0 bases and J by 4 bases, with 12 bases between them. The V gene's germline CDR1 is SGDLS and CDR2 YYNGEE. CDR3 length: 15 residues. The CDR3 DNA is TGTGCCAGCAGCGTAGATTGGGATATCCCAGATACGCAGTATTTT. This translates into CASSVDWDIPDTQYF.